Below, one TCR beta chain is given with its context. The V and J ends lost 5 bases and 4 bases respectively, with 21 bases between them. The CDR3 spans 17 residues. Per the germline V gene, CDR1 is SGHTA and CDR2 is FQGTGA. Repertoires were generated with immunoSEQ multiplex PCR, while TCRdb's copy carries only in-frame clones and drops some. The sample records 110,000 or so clones, roughly nine tenths being singletons. The entry originates in a study of blood T cell repertoires in COVID-19. The sequenced sample consisted of peripheral blood. The receptor's source is a human donor in a cohort sampled during active COVID-19. The chain has TRBV7-3 and TRBJ2-1; perhaps TRBD2 as D (7 bases). In nucleotides, the CDR3 is TGTGCCAGCAGCCCCCGAGGAGTGGGGGGGCTGTACAATGAGCAGTTCTTC. It encodes CASSPRGVGGLYNEQFF.